This TCR beta chain was captured in a study of control samples from healthy donors and cancer patients. CDR3 size: 16 residues. CDR1 LGHNA and CDR2 YNFKEQ come from the germline V gene. The germline V and J ends were trimmed by 2 bases and 3 bases, with 15 bases remaining between them. Sequenced by immunoSEQ multiplex PCR; TCRdb stores in-frame clones only, minus some. The sample gives under 130,000 clones, 83% of which show up once; approximately 13% is in the top ten. The chain uses TRBV4-2 and TRBJ2-3; D uncertain. This sequence originates from a woman in her forties or fifties in good health. Material for sequencing was blood. The CDR3 DNA is TGTGCCAGCAGCCAAAGACCAGCCCTCCTTACAGATACGCAGTATTTT. Amino acids: CASSQRPALLTDTQYF.